Detailed here is one T cell receptor beta chain. CDR1 and CDR2 (germline): SGDLS, YYNGEE. V lost 3 bases to trimming and J lost 10 bases; unmatched junction nucleotides: 9. The CDR3 sequence is 15 residues long. The record originates from a study of blood T cell repertoires in COVID-19. Across the whole study: The samples span acute and convalescent COVID-19 from the United States, Italy and Spain. Nucleic acid was either cDNA or gDNA, and it came from T cells, B-cell-depleted T cells, or PBMCs.

Methods used by the authors: The authors estimated nucleated cell counts from reference gene primer amplification. This table comes from immunoSEQ multiplex PCR, and its TCRdb copy is limited to in-frame clones, with some not included. V and J calls and clone size are given by that table; D and trimming were obtained from the DNA. The repertoire has approximately 350,000 clones, around 90% of them found once; the top ten carry about 3.5%. V usage is TRBV9 and J usage is TRBJ1-6, with TRBD1 matching 8 bases. Material for sequencing was peripheral blood. The source of this sequence is a woman between 18 and 29 years old who had recovered from COVID-19. The CDR3 loop reads CASSETQGVVSPLHF. CDR3 coding DNA: TGTGCCAGCAGCGAAACACAGGGGGTTGTCTCACCCCTCCACTTT.